This T cell receptor beta chain was found in a study of response to subunit inactivated influenza vaccine. Study observations and caveats: Each seasonal flu vaccination may recruit only limited new T cells, authors suggested.

TCRdb reprocessed the RT-PCR reads via MiXCR and lists one record per CDR3 protein. This sample has about 190,000 distinct CDR3 sequences; about an eighth occur once, and the top ten carry roughly 24%. Turning to this clonotype: As yet, its antigen is unknown.

J lost 10 bases, V lost 6 bases, and 7 bases had no gene match. This CDR3 has 13 residues. Germline V gives CDR1 MNHNS, CDR2 SASEGT. This chain links TRBV6-1 with TRBJ2-1; 9 nucleotides match TRBD2. The sequence was collected from a middle-aged man who received an inactivated influenza vaccine. This sample comprised CD8+ T cells sorted from PBMCs, obtained more than 4 days after vaccination. CDR3 residues: CASSHFGLAEQFF. The CDR3 DNA sequence: TGTGCCAGCAGCCACTTCGGACTAGCGGAGCAGTTCTTC.